The source of this T cell receptor beta chain is a study of type 1 regulatory T cells. At the level of the study: This in vitro CD4 product, T-allo10, is enriched for Tr1 cells and alloantigen-specific.

Points from the study as a whole: Tr1 cells had a more restricted TCR repertoire than non-Tr1 cells.

Germline V gives CDR1 GTSNPN, CDR2 SVGIG (reference sequence). This CDR3 has 14 amino acids. Deletions cut 4 bases from V and 6 bases from J, with 15 bases between. Via MiXCR, TCRdb re-called the reads, giving one row per CDR3 protein. The data contain tens of thousands of distinct CDR3 sequences, around 20% of them singletons. This clonotype was seen ten or more times. Its target is unknown. The genes are TRBV30 and TRBJ2-2; D perhaps matches TRBD1 (5 bases). Sequenced: cultured type 1 regulatory T (Tr1) cells, either the whole culture or a sorted fraction (not recorded which). The TCR originated in a human donor in good health. CDR3 amino acids: CAWKLQVVAGELFF. CDR3 sequence (DNA): TGTGCCTGGAAACTACAGGTTGTAGCCGGGGAGCTGTTTTTT.